The T cell receptor beta chain under discussion was sequenced for a study of blood T cell repertoires in COVID-19. Study-level information: Material from acute and convalescent COVID-19 was sourced from the United States, Italy and Spain.

TCRdb keeps only in-frame clones here, not all; method: immunoSEQ multiplex PCR. The sample carries about 30,000 clones, approximately 91% recorded once. V lost 6 bases to trimming and J lost 1 base; unmatched junction nucleotides: 11. This CDR3 spans 16 amino acids. CDR1 is MNHNY, CDR2 SVGAGI, per germline (reference sequence). The sequencing input was peripheral blood. This chain links TRBV6-6 with TRBJ2-7; 8 bases map to TRBD2. The sequence derives from a human donor with active COVID-19. The donor label of this sample is uncertain. CDR3 in amino acids: CASSLGGAGESYEQYF. DNA for the CDR3: TGTGCCAGCAGCCTAGGGGGAGCGGGGGAGTCCTACGAGCAGTACTTC.